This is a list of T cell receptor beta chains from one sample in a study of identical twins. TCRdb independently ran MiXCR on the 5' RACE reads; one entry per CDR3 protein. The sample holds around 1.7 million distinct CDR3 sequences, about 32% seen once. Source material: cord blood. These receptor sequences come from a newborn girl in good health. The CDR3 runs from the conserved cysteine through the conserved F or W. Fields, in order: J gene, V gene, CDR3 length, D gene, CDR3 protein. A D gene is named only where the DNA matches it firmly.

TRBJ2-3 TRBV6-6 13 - CASSFYDTDTQYF
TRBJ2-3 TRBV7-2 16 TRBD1 CASSPPTGQHTDTQYF
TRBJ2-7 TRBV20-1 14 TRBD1 CSAGRTGASYEQYF
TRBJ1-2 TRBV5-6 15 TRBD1 CASSFFGTGGRGYTF
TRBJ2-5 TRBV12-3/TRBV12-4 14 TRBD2 CASRTSGRGETRFF
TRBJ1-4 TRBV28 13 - CASSRGHLEKLFF
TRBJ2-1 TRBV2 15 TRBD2 CASTQLAGVVDEQFF
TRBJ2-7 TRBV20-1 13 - CSARGSKTYEQYF
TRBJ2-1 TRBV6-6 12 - CASRMEGNEQFF
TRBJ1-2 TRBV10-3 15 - CAISEGRKEGYGYTF
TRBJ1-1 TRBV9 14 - CASSVVGEGTEAFF